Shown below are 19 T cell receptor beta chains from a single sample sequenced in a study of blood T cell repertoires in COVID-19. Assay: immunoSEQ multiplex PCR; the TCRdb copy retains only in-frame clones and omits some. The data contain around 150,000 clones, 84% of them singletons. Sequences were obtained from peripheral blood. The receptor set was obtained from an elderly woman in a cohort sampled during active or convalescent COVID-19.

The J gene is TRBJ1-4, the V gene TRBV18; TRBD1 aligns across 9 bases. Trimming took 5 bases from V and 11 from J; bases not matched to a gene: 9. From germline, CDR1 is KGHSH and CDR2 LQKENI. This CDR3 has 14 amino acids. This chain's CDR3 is CASSIRDRDHKLFF. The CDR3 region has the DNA TGTGCCAGCTCAATCCGGGACAGGGATCATAAACTGTTTTTT.

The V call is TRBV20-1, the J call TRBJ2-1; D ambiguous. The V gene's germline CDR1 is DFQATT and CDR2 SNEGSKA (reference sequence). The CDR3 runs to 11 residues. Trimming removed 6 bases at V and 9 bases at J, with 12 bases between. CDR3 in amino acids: CSALLVPEQFF. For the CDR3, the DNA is TGCAGTGCACTTCTTGTCCCTGAGCAGTTCTTC.

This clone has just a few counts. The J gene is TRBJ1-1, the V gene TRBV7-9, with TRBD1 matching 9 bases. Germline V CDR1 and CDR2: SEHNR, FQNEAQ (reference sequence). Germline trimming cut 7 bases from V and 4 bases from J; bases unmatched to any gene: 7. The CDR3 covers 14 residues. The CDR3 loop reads CASIKDRGRTEAFF. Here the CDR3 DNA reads TGTGCCAGCATCAAGGACAGGGGTCGCACTGAAGCTTTCTTT.

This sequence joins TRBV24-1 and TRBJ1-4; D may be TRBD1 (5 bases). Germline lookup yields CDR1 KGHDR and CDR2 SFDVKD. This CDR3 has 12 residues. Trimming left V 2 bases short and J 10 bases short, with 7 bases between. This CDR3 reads CATSDSRGKLFF. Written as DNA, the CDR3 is TGTGCCACCAGTGATTCTAGGGGAAAACTGTTTTTT.

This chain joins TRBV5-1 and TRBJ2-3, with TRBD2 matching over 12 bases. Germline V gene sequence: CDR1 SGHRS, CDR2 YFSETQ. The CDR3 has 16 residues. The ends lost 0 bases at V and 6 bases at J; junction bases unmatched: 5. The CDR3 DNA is TGCGCCAGCAGCTTGGCACTAGCGGGGGGCGGGGATACGCAGTATTTT. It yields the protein CASSLALAGGGDTQYF.

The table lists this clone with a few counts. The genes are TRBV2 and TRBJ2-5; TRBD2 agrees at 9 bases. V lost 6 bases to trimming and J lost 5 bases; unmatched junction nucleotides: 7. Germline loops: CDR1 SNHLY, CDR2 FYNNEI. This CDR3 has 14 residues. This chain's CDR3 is CASRLGGGVETQYF. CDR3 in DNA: TGTGCCAGCAGGCTCGGCGGGGGGGTTGAGACCCAGTACTTC.

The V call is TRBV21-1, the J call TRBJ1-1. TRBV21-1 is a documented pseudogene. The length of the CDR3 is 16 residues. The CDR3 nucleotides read TGTGCCAGCAGCAATGGAGTGAGTCGGGAGAACACTGAAGCTTTCTTT. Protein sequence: CASSNGVSRENTEAFF.

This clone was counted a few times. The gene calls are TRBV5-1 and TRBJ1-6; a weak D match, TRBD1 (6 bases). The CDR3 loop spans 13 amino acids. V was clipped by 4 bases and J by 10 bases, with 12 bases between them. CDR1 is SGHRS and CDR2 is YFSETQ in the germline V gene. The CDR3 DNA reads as TGCGCCAGCAGCCGGGGGGCCCAATCACCCCTCCACTTT. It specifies CASSRGAQSPLHF.

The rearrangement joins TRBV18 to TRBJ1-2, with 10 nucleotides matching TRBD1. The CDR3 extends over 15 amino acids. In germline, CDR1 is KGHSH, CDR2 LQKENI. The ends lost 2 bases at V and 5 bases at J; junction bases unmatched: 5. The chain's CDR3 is CASSPGTGEVYGYTF. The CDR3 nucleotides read TGTGCCAGCTCACCAGGGACAGGGGAGGTGTATGGCTACACCTTC.

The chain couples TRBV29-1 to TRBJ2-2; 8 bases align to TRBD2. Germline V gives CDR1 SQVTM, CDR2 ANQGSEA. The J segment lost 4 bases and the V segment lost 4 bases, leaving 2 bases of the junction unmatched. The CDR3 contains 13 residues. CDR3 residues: CSVVGTSTGELFF. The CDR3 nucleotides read TGCAGCGTTGTGGGGACTAGCACCGGGGAGCTGTTTTTT.

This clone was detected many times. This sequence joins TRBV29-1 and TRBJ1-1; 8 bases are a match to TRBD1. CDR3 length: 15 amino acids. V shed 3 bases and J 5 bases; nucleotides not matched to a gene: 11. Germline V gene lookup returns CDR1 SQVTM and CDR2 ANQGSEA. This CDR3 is CSVDTGTGVGTEAFF. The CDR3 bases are TGCAGCGTTGACACCGGGACAGGAGTGGGGACTGAAGCTTTCTTT.

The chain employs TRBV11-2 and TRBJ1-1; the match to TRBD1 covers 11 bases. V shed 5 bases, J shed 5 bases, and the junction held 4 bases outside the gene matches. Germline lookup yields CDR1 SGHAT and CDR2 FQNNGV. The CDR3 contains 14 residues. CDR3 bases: TGTGCCAGCAGCGAGGACAGGGGGCCAACTGAAGCTTTCTTT. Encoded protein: CASSEDRGPTEAFF.

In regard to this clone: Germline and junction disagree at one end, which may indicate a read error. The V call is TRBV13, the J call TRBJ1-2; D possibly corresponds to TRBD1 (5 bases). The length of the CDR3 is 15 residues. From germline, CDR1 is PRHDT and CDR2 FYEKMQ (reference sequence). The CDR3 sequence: CASSSRQSTYMATLF. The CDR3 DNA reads TGTGCCAGCAGCTCCCGACAGAGTACCTATATGGCTACATTGTTC.

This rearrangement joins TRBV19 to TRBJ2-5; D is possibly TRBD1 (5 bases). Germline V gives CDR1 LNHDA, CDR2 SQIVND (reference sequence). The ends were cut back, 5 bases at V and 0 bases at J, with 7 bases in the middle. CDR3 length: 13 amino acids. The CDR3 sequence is CASSSTDQETQYF. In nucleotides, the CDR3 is TGTGCCAGTAGTTCGACAGACCAAGAGACCCAGTACTTC.

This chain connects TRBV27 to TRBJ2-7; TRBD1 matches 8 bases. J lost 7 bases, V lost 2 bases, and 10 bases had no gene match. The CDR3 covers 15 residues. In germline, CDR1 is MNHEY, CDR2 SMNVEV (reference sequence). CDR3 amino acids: CASSLRGTGGWEQYF. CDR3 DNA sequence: TGTGCCAGCAGTTTACGGGGCACAGGGGGATGGGAGCAGTACTTC.

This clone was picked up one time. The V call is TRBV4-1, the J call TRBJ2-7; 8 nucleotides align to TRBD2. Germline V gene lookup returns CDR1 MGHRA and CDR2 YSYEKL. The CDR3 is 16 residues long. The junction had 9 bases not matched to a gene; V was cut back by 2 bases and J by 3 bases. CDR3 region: CASSQLTSTSGYEQYF. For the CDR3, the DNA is TGCGCCAGCAGCCAACTCACATCCACTAGCGGCTACGAGCAGTACTTC.

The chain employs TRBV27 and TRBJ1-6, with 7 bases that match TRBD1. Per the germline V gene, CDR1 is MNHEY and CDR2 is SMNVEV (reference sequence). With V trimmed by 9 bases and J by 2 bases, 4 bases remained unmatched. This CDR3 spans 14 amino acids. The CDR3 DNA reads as TGTGCCAGTACGACAGGGACCTATAATTCACCCCTCCACTTT. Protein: CASTTGTYNSPLHF.

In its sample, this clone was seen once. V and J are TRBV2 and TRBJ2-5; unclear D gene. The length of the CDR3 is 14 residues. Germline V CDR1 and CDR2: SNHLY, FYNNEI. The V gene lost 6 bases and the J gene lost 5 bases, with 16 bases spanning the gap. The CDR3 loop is CASRVSQPSETQYF. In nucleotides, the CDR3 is TGTGCCAGCAGGGTCAGTCAACCGTCGGAGACCCAGTACTTC.

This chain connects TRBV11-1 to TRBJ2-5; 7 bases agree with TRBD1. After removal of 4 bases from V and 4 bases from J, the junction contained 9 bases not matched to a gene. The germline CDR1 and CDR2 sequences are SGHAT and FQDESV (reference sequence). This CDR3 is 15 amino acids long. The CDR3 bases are TGTGCCAGCAGCTCCACGACAGGGCAGGGAGAGACCCAGTACTTC. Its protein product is CASSSTTGQGETQYF.